The clone carrying this TCR beta chain was observed a few times. Its cognate antigen is unknown. The sample is drawn from a study of T-cell memory formation after mild COVID-19. At the level of the study: TCR clusters mostly belonged to single donors. Notes on the study in general: Clones that contracted from day 15 to 85 had balanced CD4/CD8; later expanders were CD4+ biased. Contracting CD4+ clones sat mainly in CM and EM; CD8+ in EMRA.

The J segment lost 1 base and the V segment lost 4 bases, leaving 4 bases of the junction unmatched. CDR1 is SGHRS and CDR2 is YFSETQ in the germline V gene. This CDR3 spans 15 amino acids. 5'RACE with constant-segment primers yielded barcoded, UMI-tagged TCR alpha and TCR beta cDNA libraries. TCRdb analysed the 5' RACE reads with MiXCR anew, one entry per CDR3 protein. Of 250,000 to 400,000 distinct CDR3 sequences listed, approximately 14% were seen once; the top ten hold around 20%. The TCR originated in a man aged 18-30 years who had mild COVID-19 (a few samples of this study predate the infection). Cell type and time point are not known. Source material: PBMCs or a T cell subset sorted from them (not recorded which). This sequence joins TRBV5-1 and TRBJ1-1; 10 nucleotides agree with TRBD1. This chain's CDR3 is CASSVGTGANTEAFF. Written as DNA, the CDR3 is TGCGCCAGCAGCGTGGGGACAGGGGCGAACACTGAAGCTTTCTTT. The entire variable domain, with the rest obtained from reference TRBV5-1 and TRBJ1-1, is as follows: KAGVTQTPRYLIKTRGQQVTLSCSPISGHRSVSWYQQTPGQGLQFLFEYFSETQRNKGNFPGRFSGRQFSNSRSEMNVSTLELGDSALYLCASSVGTGANTEAFFGQGTRLTVV.